The clone carrying this T cell receptor beta chain was seen a single time. TCRdb keeps only in-frame clones here, not all; method: immunoSEQ multiplex PCR. The sample lists 2 million to 2.5 million clones, 85% to 95% occurring once. This entry belongs to a study of shared clonotypes between healthy human individuals. The trim removed 8 bases at V and 7 bases at J, leaving 14 bases unmatched. This CDR3 is built from 16 residues. The V gene's germline CDR1 is SNHLY and CDR2 FYNNEI. This TCR was sampled from a man aged 18 to 30 in good health. The V gene is TRBV2, the J gene TRBJ2-6, with 7 bases matching TRBD1. Sequenced input: naive CD4+ T cells sorted from blood. Specified subset: CD45RA+ positively selected. The CDR3 nucleotides are TGTGCCAGCCGGGACAGAGCTACTCTTATTGCCAACGTCCTGACTTTC. Amino acid sequence: CASRDRATLIANVLTF.